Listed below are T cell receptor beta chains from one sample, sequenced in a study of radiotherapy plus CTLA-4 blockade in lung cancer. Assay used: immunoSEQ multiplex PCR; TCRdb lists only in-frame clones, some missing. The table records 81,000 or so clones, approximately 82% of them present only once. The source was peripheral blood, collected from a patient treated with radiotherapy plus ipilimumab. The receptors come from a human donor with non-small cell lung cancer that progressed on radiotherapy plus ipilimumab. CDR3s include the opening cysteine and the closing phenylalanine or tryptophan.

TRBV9 CASSAERSGTAWEQYF
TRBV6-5 CASIGSAGSYEQYF
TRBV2 CASSPAETQYF
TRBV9 CASTQGGGANEQFF
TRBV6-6 CASRAGSLVLYEQYF
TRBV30 CAWSAGTGSLEQYF
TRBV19 CASRAGRTLYTEAFF
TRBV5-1 CASSPDSYEQYF
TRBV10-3 CATSPGLAGGTGELFF
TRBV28 CASSSLDTQYF
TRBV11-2 CASSSVLAGPYNEQFF
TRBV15 CATSSYGTPYGYTF
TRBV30 CAWSVNSQEAFF
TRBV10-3 CAITGADTNGNTIYF